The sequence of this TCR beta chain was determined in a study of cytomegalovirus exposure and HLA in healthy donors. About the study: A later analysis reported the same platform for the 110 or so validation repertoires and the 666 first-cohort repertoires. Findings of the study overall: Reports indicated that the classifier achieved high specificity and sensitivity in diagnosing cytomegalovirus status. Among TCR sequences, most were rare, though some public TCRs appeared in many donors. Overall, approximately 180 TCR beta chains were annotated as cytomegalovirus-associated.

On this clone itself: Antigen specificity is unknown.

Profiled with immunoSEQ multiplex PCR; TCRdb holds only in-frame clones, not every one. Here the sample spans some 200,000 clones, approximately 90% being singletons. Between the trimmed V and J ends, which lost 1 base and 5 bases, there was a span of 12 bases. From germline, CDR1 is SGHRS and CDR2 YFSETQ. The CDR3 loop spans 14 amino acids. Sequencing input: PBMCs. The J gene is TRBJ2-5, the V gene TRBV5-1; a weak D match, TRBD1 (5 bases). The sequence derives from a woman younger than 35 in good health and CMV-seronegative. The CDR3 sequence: CASSLYQGWETQYF. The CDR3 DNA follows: TGCGCCAGCAGCTTGTACCAGGGATGGGAGACCCAGTACTTC.